This TCR beta chain was found in a study of cytomegalovirus exposure and HLA in healthy donors. CDR3 size: 16 residues. V gave up 4 bases and J gave up 4 bases, with 16 bases separating them. Looked up from germline, CDR1 is MGHRA and CDR2 is YSYEKL. The PCR contained 60 Vbeta and 13 Jbeta primers. Profiled with immunoSEQ multiplex PCR; TCRdb holds only in-frame clones, not every one. Of fewer than 200,000 clones listed, approximately 84% are singletons. The sequence was obtained from a man aged 25-45 years in good health and CMV-seropositive. This chain links TRBV4-1 with TRBJ2-2; a possible D gene is TRBD2 (5 bases). Source material: PBMCs. CDR3 coding DNA: TGCGCCAGCAGCCGACGATCAGCGGAGTCCACCGGGGAGCTGTTTTTT. Amino acid sequence: CASSRRSAESTGELFF.